This T cell receptor (beta chain) comes out of a study of early stage breast cancer tumors. The method was immunoSEQ multiplex PCR; TCRdb's version includes in-frame clones alone and lacks a portion of them. Among about 51,000 clones listed, around 80% were seen once. The TCR was taken from a person aged 35 to 50 with breast cancer. The specimen sequenced was blood.

Here the CDR3 DNA reads TGTGCCATCAGTCCAGCGGGGCGCTCCTACAATGAGCAGTTCTTC. Encoded protein: CAISPAGRSYNEQFF. This chain connects TRBV10-3 to TRBJ2-1, with 7 bases aligning to TRBD2. CDR1 and CDR2 (germline): ENHRY, SYGVKD. Unmatched junction bases numbered 4, after V lost 5 bases and J lost 0 bases. The CDR3 sequence is 15 residues long.